This T cell receptor (beta chain) came from a study of response to subunit inactivated influenza vaccine. TCRdb called the RT-PCR reads again in MiXCR, with one record for every CDR3 protein. Of about 540,000 distinct CDR3 sequences in the sample, around a quarter were seen once. These data were also filed under a second study, of T cells expressing NK-cell markers. That publication notes: TCR beta cDNA was made by 5'RACE template switching with UMIs. One of eight sequenced donors was HCMV-seronegative; the other seven were seropositive. Dominant NKG2C+ clonotypes accounted for about 1.0-8% of CD8+ T cells in about six donors.

The material was CD4+ T cells sorted from PBMCs, obtained roughly 12 days after vaccination. This sequence was found in a man between 45 and 60 years old who received an inactivated influenza vaccine.

CDR3 sequence reads: CASSLRLTDTQYF. The CDR3 bases are TGTGCCAGCAGCTTGAGGCTCACAGATACGCAGTATTTT. The gene calls are TRBV7-9 and TRBJ2-3; D is unclear. CDR3 length: 13 amino acids. The ends were cut back, 3 bases at V and 2 bases at J, with 6 bases in the middle. Germline-derived CDR1 and CDR2 are SEHNR and FQNEAQ (reference sequence). The whole variable domain, filled in from reference TRBV7-9 and TRBJ2-3, reads DTGVSQNPRHKITKRGQNVTFRCDPISEHNRLYWYRQTLGQGPEFLTYFQNEAQLEKSRLLSDRFSAERPKGSFSTLEIQRTEQGDSAMYLCASSLRLTDTQYFGPGTRLTVL.